This entry features one T cell receptor (beta chain) sequence. Using immunoSEQ multiplex PCR, the repertoire was profiled, and TCRdb retains in-frame clones only, with some absent. The table shows roughly 92,000 clones, with under 85% occurring only once. The source of the sample is a study of OX40 agonist ivuxolimab in advanced cancers. The CDR3 is 14 amino acids. Trimming cost V 7 bases and J 6 bases; bases outside gene matches: 9. The germline V gene encodes CDR1 MNHEY and CDR2 SMNVEV (reference sequence). This chain connects TRBV27 to TRBJ1-2, with TRBD1 matching 9 bases. This receptor was obtained from an adult with an advanced solid tumor such as melanoma, head and neck, liver or kidney cancer. This sample comprised CD4+ or CD8+ T cells sorted from blood, obtained in a trial of the OX40 agonist ivuxolimab. The CDR3 region is CASNPGQGRNGYTF. In DNA, the CDR3 is TGTGCCAGCAACCCGGGACAGGGAAGAAATGGCTACACCTTC.